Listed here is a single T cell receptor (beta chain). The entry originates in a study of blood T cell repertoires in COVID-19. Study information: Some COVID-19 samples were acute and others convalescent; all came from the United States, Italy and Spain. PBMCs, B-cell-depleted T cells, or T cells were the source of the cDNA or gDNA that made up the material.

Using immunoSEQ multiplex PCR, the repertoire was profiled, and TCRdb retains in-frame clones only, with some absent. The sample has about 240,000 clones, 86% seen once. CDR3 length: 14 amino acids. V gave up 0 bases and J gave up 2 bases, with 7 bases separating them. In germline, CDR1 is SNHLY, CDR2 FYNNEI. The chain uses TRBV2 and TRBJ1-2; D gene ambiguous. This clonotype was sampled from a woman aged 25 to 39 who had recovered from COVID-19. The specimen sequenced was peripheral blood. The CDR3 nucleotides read TGTGCCAGCAGTGAAGCCCACTTAAACTATGGCTACACCTTC. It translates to CASSEAHLNYGYTF.